The rows below give T cell receptor beta chains drawn from one sample of a study of blood T cell repertoires in COVID-19. Assay used: immunoSEQ multiplex PCR; TCRdb lists only in-frame clones, some missing. The top ten clones hold 27% of a sample with roughly 200,000 clones, over 80% of them seen once. Input material: peripheral blood. These receptors originate from a man aged 35 to 55 with acute or convalescent COVID-19. Each CDR3 is given with its conserved first and last residue. A D gene is named only where the DNA matches it firmly. Expanded clones are given a class, and other clones once, few, many or no size at all.

CASSPDSANYGYTF | TGCGCCAGCAGCCCCGACAGCGCTAACTATGGCTACACCTTC | TRBV5-1 | . | TRBJ1-2 | .
CASSGTGGRGNQPQHF | TGTGCCAGTAGTGGGACAGGGGGAAGGGGCAATCAGCCCCAGCATTTT | TRBV19 | . | TRBJ1-5 | TRBD1
CASSPGQGASRYEQFF | TGTGCCAGTAGTCCCGGACAGGGGGCGAGTAGGTATGAGCAGTTCTTC | TRBV19 | . | TRBJ2-1 | TRBD1
CASSLEGAEQYF | TGTGCCAGCAGCTTGGAAGGGGCCGAGCAGTACTTC | TRBV5-6 | once | TRBJ2-7 | .
CASSDLGTLTNYGYTF | TGTGCCAGCAGTGATTTAGGGACACTAACTAACTATGGCTACACCTTC | TRBV25-1 | . | TRBJ1-2 | .
CASSSYFGETQYF | TGTGCCAGCAGCTCGTACTTTGGAGAGACCCAGTACTTC | TRBV5-6 | . | TRBJ2-5 | .
CASSQTYRGGHEQYF | TGCGCCAGCAGCCAGACGTACAGGGGGGGCCACGAGCAGTACTTC | TRBV4-1 | . | TRBJ2-7 | .
CASSAGLAGSYQETQYF | TGTGCCAGCAGCGCGGGACTAGCGGGGTCGTACCAAGAGACCCAGTACTTC | TRBV5-4 | . | TRBJ2-5 | TRBD2
CASNGQGPTQYF | TGTGCCAGCAACGGTCAGGGGCCGACCCAGTACTTC | TRBV2 | . | TRBJ2-5 | .
CASSESRDTSYEQYF | TGTGCCAGTAGTGAGAGCCGGGACACCTCCTACGAGCAGTACTTC | TRBV19 | . | TRBJ2-7 | .
CASSATSGSHEQYF | TGTGCCAGCAGCGCGACTAGCGGGAGTCATGAGCAGTACTTC | TRBV7-2 | . | TRBJ2-7 | TRBD2
CASKGTGGADEKLFF | TGTGCCAGCAAAGGGACAGGAGGGGCCGATGAAAAACTGTTTTTT | TRBV6-4 | . | TRBJ1-4 | TRBD1
CASSPRRGNTGELFF | TGTGCCAGCAGCCCGCGGCGGGGGAACACCGGGGAGCTGTTTTTT | TRBV7-2 | . | TRBJ2-2 | .
CASSLYASQETQYF | TGTGCCAGCAGCTTATATGCCAGCCAAGAGACCCAGTACTTC | TRBV7-2 | . | TRBJ2-5 | .
CASSLVRSGGAEQYF | TGTGCCAGCAGCTTAGTTCGGTCAGGGGGCGCTGAGCAGTACTTC | TRBV11-2 | . | TRBJ2-7 | TRBD1
CASSLQGGGAYNEQFF | TGTGCCAGCAGTCTCCAAGGGGGGGGCGCATACAATGAGCAGTTCTTC | TRBV6-4 | many | TRBJ2-1 | .
CASSIHAGLAGYLSSYNEQFF | TGTGCCAGTAGTATCCATGCCGGACTAGCGGGCTACCTGAGCTCCTACAATGAGCAGTTCTTC | TRBV19 | . | TRBJ2-1 | TRBD2
CAAGAPNQPQHF | TGTGCCGCAGGGGCGCCCAATCAGCCCCAGCATTTT | TRBV12-3/TRBV12-4 | . | TRBJ1-5 | .
CASSQPGQGWTEAFF | TGTGCCAGTAGCCAACCGGGACAGGGGTGGACTGAAGCTTTCTTT | TRBV19 | . | TRBJ1-1 | TRBD1
CASSRGVRQPQHF | TGTGCCAGCAGCCGCGGGGTACGACAGCCCCAGCATTTT | TRBV2 | . | TRBJ1-5 | .
CASTSASTNEKLFF | TGTGCCAGCACCAGTGCCTCAACTAATGAAAAACTGTTTTTT | TRBV5-4 | . | TRBJ1-4 | .
CASSLAGPSTDTQYF | TGTGCCAGCAGCTTAGCGGGCCCTAGCACAGATACGCAGTATTTT | TRBV7-2 | . | TRBJ2-3 | .
CASRHSARTDTQYF | TGTGCCAGTCGGCATAGCGCCCGCACAGATACGCAGTATTTT | TRBV19 | . | TRBJ2-3 | .
CATSRATGENTEAFF | TGTGCCACCAGCAGAGCGACAGGGGAGAACACTGAAGCTTTCTTT | TRBV15 | . | TRBJ1-1 | TRBD1
CASSQSDRGGSGNTIYF | TGTGCCAGCAGCCAATCAGACAGGGGCGGATCTGGAAACACCATATATTTT | TRBV4-2 | . | TRBJ1-3 | TRBD1
CASSSGRQTDTQYF | TGTGCCAGCAGTTCTGGCAGGCAAACAGATACGCAGTATTTT | TRBV6-5 | . | TRBJ2-3 | .
CASGRTGGYNEQFF | TGCGCCAGCGGGAGGACAGGGGGATACAATGAGCAGTTCTTC | TRBV5-1 | few | TRBJ2-1 | TRBD1
CASSQAYGRQSGYTF | TGTGCCAGCAGCCAGGCGTACGGACGACAGAGTGGCTACACCTTC | TRBV3-1/TRBV3-2 | . | TRBJ1-2 | .
CASSLVDTEIYGYTF | TGTGCCAGCAGCTTAGTAGACACTGAAATCTATGGCTACACCTTC | TRBV7-9 | . | TRBJ1-2 | .
CASSPLSSGRRETQYF | TGTGCCAGCAGCCCCCTATCTAGCGGGAGAAGAGAGACCCAGTACTTC | TRBV3-1/TRBV3-2 | . | TRBJ2-5 | TRBD2
CASSLGLAGGNEQYF | TGTGCCAGCAGCTTAGGACTAGCGGGAGGAAACGAGCAGTACTTC | TRBV7-2 | . | TRBJ2-7 | TRBD2
CASSPRGAGEKLFF | TGTGCCAGCAGTCCGCGGGGGGCAGGTGAAAAACTGTTTTTT | TRBV6-5 | . | TRBJ1-4 | .
CASSPRTGGYEQYF | TGTGCCAGCAGCCCTAGGACAGGGGGCTACGAGCAGTACTTC | TRBV7-8 | . | TRBJ2-7 | TRBD1
CASSPSIGGSYGYTF | TGTGCCAGTAGTCCCTCGATAGGGGGATCCTATGGCTACACCTTC | TRBV19 | . | TRBJ1-2 | .
CASSNSGLGQPQHF | TGTGCCAGCAGCAACTCGGGTTTAGGCCAGCCCCAGCATTTT | TRBV11-2 | . | TRBJ1-5 | .
CASSRKGADTEAFF | TGTGCCAGCAGTCGCAAGGGGGCGGACACTGAAGCTTTCTTT | TRBV11-2 | few | TRBJ1-1 | TRBD1
CASSFTRFSYEQYF | TGTGCCAGCAGCTTCACCAGGTTTTCCTACGAGCAGTACTTC | TRBV7-8 | . | TRBJ2-7 | .
CASSEEGRGYEQYF | TGTGCCAGCAGTGAAGAGGGGCGGGGATACGAGCAGTACTTC | TRBV2 | once | TRBJ2-7 | .
CASSFTLAGGELFF | TGTGCCAGCAGCTTTACACTAGCGGGCGGGGAGCTGTTTTTT | TRBV7-2 | . | TRBJ2-2 | TRBD2
CASKAQGGGDEQYF | TGTGCCAGCAAGGCCCAGGGGGGCGGCGACGAGCAGTACTTC | TRBV6-5 | . | TRBJ2-7 | .
CASSTRTANQPQHF | TGTGCCAGTAGTACACGGACAGCAAATCAGCCCCAGCATTTT | TRBV19 | . | TRBJ1-5 | .
CASSFGTVYSNQPQHF | TGTGCCAGCAGTTTTGGGACAGTTTATAGCAATCAGCCCCAGCATTTT | TRBV28 | . | TRBJ1-5 | TRBD1
CASSPGTINEQFF | TGTGCCAGCAGTCCTGGGACTATTAATGAGCAGTTCTTC | TRBV6-5 | . | TRBJ2-1 | TRBD2
CASSPEQGGELFF | TGTGCCAGCAGCCCCGAACAGGGGGGGGAGCTGTTTTTT | TRBV6-4 | . | TRBJ2-2 | TRBD1
CASSQDPGGGQPQHF | TGCGCCAGCAGCCAAGATCCGGGGGGGGGTCAGCCCCAGCATTTT | TRBV4-1 | . | TRBJ1-5 | .
CASSSRGGDGYTF | TGTGCCAGCAGTTCCCGGGGAGGGGATGGCTACACCTTC | TRBV6-5 | . | TRBJ1-2 | .
CASSPVRAEKLFF | TGTGCCAGCAGCCCCGTGAGGGCGGAAAAACTGTTTTTT | TRBV12-3/TRBV12-4 | . | TRBJ1-4 | .
CASSEPGQGALLSAFF | TGCGCCAGCAGTGAGCCGGGACAGGGGGCCCTCTTGTCTGCTTTCTTT | TRBV10-2 | . | TRBJ1-1 | TRBD1
CASSYSREVNQPQHF | TGTGCCAGCAGTTACTCAAGGGAGGTGAATCAGCCCCAGCATTTT | TRBV6-5 | once | TRBJ1-5 | .
CASSLSSGKDNEQFF | TGTGCCAGCAGCTTGTCTAGCGGGAAAGACAATGAGCAGTTCTTC | TRBV4-2 | . | TRBJ2-1 | TRBD2
CASSSGRYGLAGVEEQFF | TGTGCCAGCAGCTCCGGGAGATACGGACTAGCGGGAGTTGAGGAGCAGTTCTTC | TRBV11-2 | once | TRBJ2-1 | TRBD2
CASSRTGARGTEAFF | TGTGCCAGCAGCCGGACAGGAGCTCGTGGCACTGAAGCTTTCTTT | TRBV7-2 | . | TRBJ1-1 | TRBD1
CASMEDRVNMNTEAFF | TGTGCCAGCATGGAGGACAGGGTCAACATGAACACTGAAGCTTTCTTT | TRBV2 | . | TRBJ1-1 | TRBD1
CASSMYTGTANTEAFF | TGTGCCAGTAGTATGTATACCGGGACAGCGAACACTGAAGCTTTCTTT | TRBV19 | . | TRBJ1-1 | TRBD1
CASSLVGMDTQYF | TGTGCCAGCAGCTTGGTTGGCATGGATACGCAGTATTTT | TRBV5-6 | . | TRBJ2-3 | .
CASRATANYGYTF | TGTGCCAGCAGGGCCACAGCTAACTATGGCTACACCTTC | TRBV6-5 | . | TRBJ1-2 | .
CASSPRASVYNEQFF | TGTGCCAGCAGCCCAAGGGCTAGCGTCTACAATGAGCAGTTCTTC | TRBV7-2 | . | TRBJ2-1 | .
CASSDEGQVFTDTQYF | TGTGCCAGCAGTGATGAGGGACAGGTATTCACAGATACGCAGTATTTT | TRBV6-4 | . | TRBJ2-3 | TRBD1
CASSQDPGQGASYGYTF | TGTGCCAGCAGCCAAGATCCCGGACAGGGGGCTTCGTATGGCTACACCTTC | TRBV3-1/TRBV3-2 | . | TRBJ1-2 | TRBD1
CASSVDGRGYNEQFF | TGTGCCAGCAGCGTAGACGGGAGGGGGTACAATGAGCAGTTCTTC | TRBV9 | . | TRBJ2-1 | TRBD2